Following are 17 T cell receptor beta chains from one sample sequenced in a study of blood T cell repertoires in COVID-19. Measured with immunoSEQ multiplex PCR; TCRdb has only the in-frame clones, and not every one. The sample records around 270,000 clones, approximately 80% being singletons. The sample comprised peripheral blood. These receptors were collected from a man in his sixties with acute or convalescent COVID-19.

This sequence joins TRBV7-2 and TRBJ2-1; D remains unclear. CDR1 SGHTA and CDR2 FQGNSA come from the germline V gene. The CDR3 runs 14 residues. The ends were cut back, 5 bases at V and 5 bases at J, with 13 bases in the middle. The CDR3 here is CASSPRSGHNEQFF. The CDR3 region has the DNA TGTGCCAGCAGCCCCCGGTCTGGTCACAATGAGCAGTTCTTC.

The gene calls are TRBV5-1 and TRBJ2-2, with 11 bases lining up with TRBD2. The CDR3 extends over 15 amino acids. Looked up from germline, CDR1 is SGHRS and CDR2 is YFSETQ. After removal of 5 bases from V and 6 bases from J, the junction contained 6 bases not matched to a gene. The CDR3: CASRVTSGSSGELFF. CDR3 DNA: TGCGCCAGCAGGGTCACTAGCGGGAGTTCCGGGGAGCTGTTTTTT.

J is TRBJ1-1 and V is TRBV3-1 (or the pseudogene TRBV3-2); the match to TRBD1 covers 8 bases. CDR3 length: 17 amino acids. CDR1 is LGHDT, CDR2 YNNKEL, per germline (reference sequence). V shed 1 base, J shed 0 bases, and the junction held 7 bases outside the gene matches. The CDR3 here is CASSQAGQVTLNTEAFF. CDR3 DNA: TGTGCCAGCAGCCAAGCGGGACAGGTGACCTTGAACACTGAAGCTTTCTTT.

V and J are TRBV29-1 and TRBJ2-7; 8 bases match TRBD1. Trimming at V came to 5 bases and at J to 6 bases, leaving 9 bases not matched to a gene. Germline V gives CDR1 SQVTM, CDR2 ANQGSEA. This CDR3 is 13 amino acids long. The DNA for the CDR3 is TGCAGCGTTCGAGGACAGGGACGCGGCGAGCAGTACTTC. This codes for CSVRGQGRGEQYF.

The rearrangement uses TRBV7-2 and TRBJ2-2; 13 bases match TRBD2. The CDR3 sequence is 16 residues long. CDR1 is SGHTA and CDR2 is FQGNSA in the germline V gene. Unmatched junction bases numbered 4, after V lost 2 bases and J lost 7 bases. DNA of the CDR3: TGTGCCAGCAGCTTAAGACTAGCGGGAGGCTTCGGGGAGCTGTTTTTT. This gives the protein CASSLRLAGGFGELFF.

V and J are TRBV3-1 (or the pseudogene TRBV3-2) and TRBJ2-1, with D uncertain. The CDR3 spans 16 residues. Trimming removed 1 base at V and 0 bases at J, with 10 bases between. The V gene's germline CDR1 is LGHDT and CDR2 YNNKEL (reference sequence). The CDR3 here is CASSQVGRGSYNEQFF. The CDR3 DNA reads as TGTGCCAGCAGCCAAGTTGGCAGAGGCTCCTACAATGAGCAGTTCTTC.

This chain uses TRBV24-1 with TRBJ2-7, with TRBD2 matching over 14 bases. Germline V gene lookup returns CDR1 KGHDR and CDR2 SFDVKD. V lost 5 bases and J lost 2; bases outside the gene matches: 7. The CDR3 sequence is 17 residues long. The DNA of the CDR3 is TGTGCCACCAGTGCCGAGGGACTAGCGGGAGCCCCCTACGAGCAGTACTTC. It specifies CATSAEGLAGAPYEQYF.

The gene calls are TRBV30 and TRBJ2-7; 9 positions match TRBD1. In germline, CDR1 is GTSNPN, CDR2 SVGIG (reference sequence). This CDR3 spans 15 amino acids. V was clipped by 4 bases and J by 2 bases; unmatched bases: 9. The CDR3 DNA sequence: TGTGCCTGGAAGCGGTGGGGGACAGGGACCTACGAGCAGTACTTC. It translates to CAWKRWGTGTYEQYF.

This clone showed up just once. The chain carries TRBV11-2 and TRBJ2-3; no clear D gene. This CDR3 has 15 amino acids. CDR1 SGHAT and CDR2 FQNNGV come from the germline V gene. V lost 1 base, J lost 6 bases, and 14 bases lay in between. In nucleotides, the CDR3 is TGTGCCAGCAGCTTAGTGCGCCCAGGCTTGGATACGCAGTATTTT. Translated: CASSLVRPGLDTQYF.

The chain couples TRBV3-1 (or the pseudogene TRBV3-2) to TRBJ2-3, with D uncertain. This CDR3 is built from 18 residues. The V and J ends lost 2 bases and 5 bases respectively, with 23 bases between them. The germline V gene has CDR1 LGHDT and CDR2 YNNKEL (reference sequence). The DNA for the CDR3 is TGTGCCAGCAGCCAATCCCTACCTCTATTTTCAGGTGGAGATACGCAGTATTTT. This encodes CASSQSLPLFSGGDTQYF.

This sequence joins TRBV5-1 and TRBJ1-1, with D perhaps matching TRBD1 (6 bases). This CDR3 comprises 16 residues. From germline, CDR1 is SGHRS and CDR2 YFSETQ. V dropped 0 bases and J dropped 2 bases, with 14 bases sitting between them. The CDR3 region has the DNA TGCGCCAGCAGCTTGGAGGGTACGGGGGGCAACACTGAAGCTTTCTTT. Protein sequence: CASSLEGTGGNTEAFF. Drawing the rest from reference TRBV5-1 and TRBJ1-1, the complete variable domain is KAGVTQTPRYLIKTRGQQVTLSCSPISGHRSVSWYQQTPGQGLQFLFEYFSETQRNKGNFPGRFSGRQFSNSRSEMNVSTLELGDSALYLCASSLEGTGGNTEAFFGQGTRLTVV.

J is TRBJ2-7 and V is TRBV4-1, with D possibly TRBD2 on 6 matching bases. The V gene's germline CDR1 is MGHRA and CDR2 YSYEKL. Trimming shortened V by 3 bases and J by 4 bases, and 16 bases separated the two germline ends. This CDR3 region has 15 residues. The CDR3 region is CASSQSALGGYEQYF. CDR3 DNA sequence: TGCGCCAGCAGCCAGTCGGCGCTGGGGGGATACGAGCAGTACTTC.

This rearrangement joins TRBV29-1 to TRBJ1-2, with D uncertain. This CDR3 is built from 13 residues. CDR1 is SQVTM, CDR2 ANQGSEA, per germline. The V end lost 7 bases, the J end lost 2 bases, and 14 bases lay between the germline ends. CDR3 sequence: CSADYDMNYGYTF. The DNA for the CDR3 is TGCAGCGCCGACTATGACATGAACTATGGCTACACCTTC.

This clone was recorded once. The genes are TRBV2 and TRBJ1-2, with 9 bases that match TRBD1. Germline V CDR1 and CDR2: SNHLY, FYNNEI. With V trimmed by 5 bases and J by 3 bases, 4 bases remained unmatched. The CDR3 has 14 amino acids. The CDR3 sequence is CASSRTGADYGYTF. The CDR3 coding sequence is TGTGCCAGCAGTCGGACAGGGGCGGACTATGGCTACACCTTC. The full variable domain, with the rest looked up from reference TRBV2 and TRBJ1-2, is EPEVTQTPSHQVTQMGQEVILRCVPISNHLYFYWYRQILGQKVEFLVSFYNNEISEKSEIFDDQFSVERPDGSNFTLKIRSTKLEDSAMYFCASSRTGADYGYTFGSGTRLTVV.

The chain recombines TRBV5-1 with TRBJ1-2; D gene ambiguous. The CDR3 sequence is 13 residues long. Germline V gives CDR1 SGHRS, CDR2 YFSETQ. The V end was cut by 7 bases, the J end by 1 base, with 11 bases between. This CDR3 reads CASSPAGNYGYTF. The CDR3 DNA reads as TGCGCCAGCTCTCCTGCGGGTAACTATGGCTACACCTTC.

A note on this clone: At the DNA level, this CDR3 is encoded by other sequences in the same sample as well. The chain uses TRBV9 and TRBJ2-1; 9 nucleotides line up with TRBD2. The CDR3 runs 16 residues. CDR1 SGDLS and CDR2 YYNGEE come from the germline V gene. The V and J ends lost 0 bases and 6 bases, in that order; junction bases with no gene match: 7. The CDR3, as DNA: TGTGCCAGCAGCGTAGTCGGTAGCGGGAGATCCAATGAGCAGTTCTTC. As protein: CASSVVGSGRSNEQFF.

The CDR3 nucleotides are TGTGCCAGCAGCATTTATACAGGGGACACTGAAGCTTTCTTT. The encoded protein is CASSIYTGDTEAFF. V usage is TRBV5-6 and J usage is TRBJ1-1, with 7 bases identical to TRBD1. The CDR3 sequence is 14 residues long. Germline CDR1 SGHDT, CDR2 YYEEEE. V was clipped by 4 bases and J by 3 bases; unmatched bases: 6.